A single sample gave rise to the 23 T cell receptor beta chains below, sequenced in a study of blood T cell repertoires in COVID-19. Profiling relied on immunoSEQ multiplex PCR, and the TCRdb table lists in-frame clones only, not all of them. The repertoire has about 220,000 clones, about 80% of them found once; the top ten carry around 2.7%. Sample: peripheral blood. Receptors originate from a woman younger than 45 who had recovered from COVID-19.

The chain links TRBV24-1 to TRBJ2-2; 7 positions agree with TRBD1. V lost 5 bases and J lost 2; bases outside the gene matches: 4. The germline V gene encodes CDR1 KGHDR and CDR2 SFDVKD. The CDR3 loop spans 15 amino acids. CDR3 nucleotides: TGTGCCACCAGTGTGGGGACAGTTAACACCGGGGAGCTGTTTTTT. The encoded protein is CATSVGTVNTGELFF.

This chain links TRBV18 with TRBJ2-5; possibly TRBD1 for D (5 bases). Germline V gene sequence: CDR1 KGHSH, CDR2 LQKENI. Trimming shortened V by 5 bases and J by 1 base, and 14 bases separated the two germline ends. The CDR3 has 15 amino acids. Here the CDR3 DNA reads TGTGCCAGCTCAACCCGACAGACCCGCCAAGAGACCCAGTACTTC. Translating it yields CASSTRQTRQETQYF.

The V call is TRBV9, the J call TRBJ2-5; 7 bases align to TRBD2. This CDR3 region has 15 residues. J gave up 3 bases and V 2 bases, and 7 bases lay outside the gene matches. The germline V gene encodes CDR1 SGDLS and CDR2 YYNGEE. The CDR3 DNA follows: TGTGCCAGCAGCGTGGGGGGGATATATGAAGAGACCCAGTACTTC. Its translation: CASSVGGIYEETQYF. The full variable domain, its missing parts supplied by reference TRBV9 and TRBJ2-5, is DSGVTQTPKHLITATGQRVTLRCSPRSGDLSVYWYQQSLDQGLQFLIQYYNGEERAKGNILERFSAQQFPDLHSELNLSSLELGDSALYFCASSVGGIYEETQYFGPGTRLLVL.

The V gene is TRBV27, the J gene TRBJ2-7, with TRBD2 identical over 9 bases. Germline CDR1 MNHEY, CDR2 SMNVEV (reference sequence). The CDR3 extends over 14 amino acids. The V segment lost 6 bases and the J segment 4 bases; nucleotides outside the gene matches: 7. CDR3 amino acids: CASSSTSGFYEQYF. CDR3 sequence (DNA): TGTGCCAGCAGCTCAACTAGCGGGTTTTACGAGCAGTACTTC.

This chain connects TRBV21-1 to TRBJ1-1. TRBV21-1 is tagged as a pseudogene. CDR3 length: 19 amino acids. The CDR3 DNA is TGTGCCAGCAGCAATTCTTTCGTCCCGATAGAGTCGATGAACACTGAAGCTTTCTTT. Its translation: CASSNSFVPIESMNTEAFF.

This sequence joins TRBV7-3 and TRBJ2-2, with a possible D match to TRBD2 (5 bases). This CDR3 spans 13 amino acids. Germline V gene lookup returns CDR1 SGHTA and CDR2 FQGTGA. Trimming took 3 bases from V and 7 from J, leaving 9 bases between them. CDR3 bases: TGTGCCAGCAGCTTTACTAGTTACGGGGAGCTGTTTTTT. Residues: CASSFTSYGELFF. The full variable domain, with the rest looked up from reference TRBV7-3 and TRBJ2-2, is GAGVSQTPSNKVTEKGKYVELRCDPISGHTALYWYRQSLGQGPEFLIYFQGTGAADDSGLPNDRFFAVRPEGSVSTLKIQRTERGDSAVYLCASSFTSYGELFFGEGSRLTVL.

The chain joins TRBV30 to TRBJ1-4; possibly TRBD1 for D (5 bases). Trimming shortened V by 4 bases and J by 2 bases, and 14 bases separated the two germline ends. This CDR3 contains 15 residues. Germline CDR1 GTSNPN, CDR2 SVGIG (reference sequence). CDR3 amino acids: CAWKSGFTTNEKLFF. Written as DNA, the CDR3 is TGTGCCTGGAAGTCAGGGTTCACGACTAATGAAAAACTGTTTTTT.

CDR3 sequence reads: CASSQQSHRPNEKLFF. CDR3 bases: TGCGCCAGCAGCCAACAATCCCACAGGCCTAATGAAAAACTGTTTTTT. This chain connects TRBV4-1 to TRBJ1-4, with a possible D match to TRBD1 (5 bases). V was shortened by 2 bases and J by 3 bases, with 13 bases between the two germline ends. Germline loops: CDR1 MGHRA, CDR2 YSYEKL. This CDR3 region has 16 residues.

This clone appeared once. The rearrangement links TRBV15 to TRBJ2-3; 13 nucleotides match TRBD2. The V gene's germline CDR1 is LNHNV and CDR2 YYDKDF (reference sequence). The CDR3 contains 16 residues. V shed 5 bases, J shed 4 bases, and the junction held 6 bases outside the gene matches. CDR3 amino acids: CATSGWTSGSPDTQYF. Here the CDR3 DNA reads TGTGCCACCAGCGGATGGACTAGCGGGAGCCCAGATACGCAGTATTTT.

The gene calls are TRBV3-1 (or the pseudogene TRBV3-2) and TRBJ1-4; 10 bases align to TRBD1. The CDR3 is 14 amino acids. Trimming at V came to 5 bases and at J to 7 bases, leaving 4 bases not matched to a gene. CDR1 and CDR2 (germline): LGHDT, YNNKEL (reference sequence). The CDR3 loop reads CASSWDRGGEKLFF. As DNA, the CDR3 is TGTGCCAGCAGCTGGGACAGGGGAGGTGAAAAACTGTTTTTT.

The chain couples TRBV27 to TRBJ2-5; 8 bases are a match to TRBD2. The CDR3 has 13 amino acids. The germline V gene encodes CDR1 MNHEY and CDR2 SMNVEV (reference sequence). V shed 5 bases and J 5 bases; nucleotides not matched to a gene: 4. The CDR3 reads CASSRTGGETQYF. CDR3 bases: TGTGCCAGCAGTCGAACGGGGGGGGAGACCCAGTACTTC.

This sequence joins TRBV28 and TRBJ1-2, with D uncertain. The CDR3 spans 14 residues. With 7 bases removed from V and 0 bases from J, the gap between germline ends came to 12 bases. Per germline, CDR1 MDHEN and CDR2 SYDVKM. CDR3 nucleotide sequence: TGTGCCAGCACCGGGGAGGGAGCTAACTATGGCTACACCTTC. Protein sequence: CASTGEGANYGYTF.

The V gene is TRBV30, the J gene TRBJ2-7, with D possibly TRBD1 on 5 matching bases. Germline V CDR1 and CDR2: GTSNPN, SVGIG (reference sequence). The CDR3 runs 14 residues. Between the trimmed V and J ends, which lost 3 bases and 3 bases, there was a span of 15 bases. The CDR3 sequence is CAWRDTSFYYEQYF. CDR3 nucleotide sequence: TGTGCCTGGAGGGACACAAGTTTTTACTACGAGCAGTACTTC.

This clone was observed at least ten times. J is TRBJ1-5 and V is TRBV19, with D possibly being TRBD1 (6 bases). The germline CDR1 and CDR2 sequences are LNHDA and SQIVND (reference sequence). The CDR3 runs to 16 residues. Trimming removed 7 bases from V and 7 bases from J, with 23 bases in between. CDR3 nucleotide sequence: TGTGCCAGTACCCCCGAGGGCAGGGGTTTAGAACAGCCCCAGCATTTT. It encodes CASTPEGRGLEQPQHF.

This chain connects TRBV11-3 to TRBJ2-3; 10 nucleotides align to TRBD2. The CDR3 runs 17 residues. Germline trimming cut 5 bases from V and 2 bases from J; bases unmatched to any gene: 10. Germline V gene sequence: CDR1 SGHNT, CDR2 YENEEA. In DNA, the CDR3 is TGTGCCAGCAGCCTCGGGACTAGCGCCTCCTTCACAGATACGCAGTATTTT. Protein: CASSLGTSASFTDTQYF.

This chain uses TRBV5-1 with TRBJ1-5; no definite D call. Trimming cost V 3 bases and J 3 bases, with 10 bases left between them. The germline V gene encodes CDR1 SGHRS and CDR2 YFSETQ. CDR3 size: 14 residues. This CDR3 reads CASSWGGPNQPQHF. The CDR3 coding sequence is TGCGCCAGCAGCTGGGGAGGGCCCAATCAGCCCCAGCATTTT.

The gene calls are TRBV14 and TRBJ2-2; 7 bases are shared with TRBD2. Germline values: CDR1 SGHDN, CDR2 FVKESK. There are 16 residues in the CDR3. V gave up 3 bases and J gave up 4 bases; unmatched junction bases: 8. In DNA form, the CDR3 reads TGTGCCAGCAGCCACGGGGCGGGAGCGATCACCGGGGAGCTGTTTTTT. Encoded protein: CASSHGAGAITGELFF.

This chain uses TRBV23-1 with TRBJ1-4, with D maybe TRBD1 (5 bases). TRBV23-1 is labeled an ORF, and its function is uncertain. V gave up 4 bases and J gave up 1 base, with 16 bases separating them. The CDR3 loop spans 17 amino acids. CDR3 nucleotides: TGCGCCAGCAGTCCGAGTAAGGGGCGGAGAACTAATGAAAAACTGTTTTTT. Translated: CASSPSKGRRTNEKLFF.

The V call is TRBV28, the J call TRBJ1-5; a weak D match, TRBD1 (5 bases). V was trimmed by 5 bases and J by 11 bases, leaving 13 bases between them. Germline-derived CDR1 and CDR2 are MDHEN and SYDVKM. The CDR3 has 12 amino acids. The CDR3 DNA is TGTGCCAGCAGTCAGGCCGGGGGGGCCCAGCATTTT. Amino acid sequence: CASSQAGGAQHF.

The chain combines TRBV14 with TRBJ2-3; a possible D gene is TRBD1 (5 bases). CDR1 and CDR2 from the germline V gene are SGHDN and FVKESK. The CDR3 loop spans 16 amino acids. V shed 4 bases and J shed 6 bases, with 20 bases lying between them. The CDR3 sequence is CASSPLQGSAPDTQYF. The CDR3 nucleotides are TGTGCCAGCAGCCCCCTGCAGGGAAGCGCACCGGATACGCAGTATTTT.

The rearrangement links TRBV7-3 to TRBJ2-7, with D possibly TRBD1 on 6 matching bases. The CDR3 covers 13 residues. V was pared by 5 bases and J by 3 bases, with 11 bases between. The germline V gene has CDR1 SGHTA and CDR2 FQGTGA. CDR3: CASSRVQGYEQYF. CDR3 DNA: TGTGCCAGCAGCAGAGTACAGGGCTACGAGCAGTACTTC.

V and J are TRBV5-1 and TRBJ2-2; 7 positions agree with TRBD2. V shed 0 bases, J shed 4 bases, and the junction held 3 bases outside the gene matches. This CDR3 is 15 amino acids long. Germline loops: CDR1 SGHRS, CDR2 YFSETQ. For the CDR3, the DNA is TGCGCCAGCAGCTTGGCAGGGAGGGGCACCGGGGAGCTGTTTTTT. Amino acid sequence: CASSLAGRGTGELFF. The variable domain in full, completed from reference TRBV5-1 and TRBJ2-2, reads KAGVTQTPRYLIKTRGQQVTLSCSPISGHRSVSWYQQTPGQGLQFLFEYFSETQRNKGNFPGRFSGRQFSNSRSEMNVSTLELGDSALYLCASSLAGRGTGELFFGEGSRLTVL.

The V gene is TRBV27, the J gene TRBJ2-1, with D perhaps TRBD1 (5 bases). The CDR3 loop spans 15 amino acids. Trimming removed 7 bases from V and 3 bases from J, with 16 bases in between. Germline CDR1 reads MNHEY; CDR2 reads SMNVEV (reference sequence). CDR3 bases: TGTGCCAGCACCTCTGGGGCGACTGGCTACAATGAGCAGTTCTTC. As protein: CASTSGATGYNEQFF.